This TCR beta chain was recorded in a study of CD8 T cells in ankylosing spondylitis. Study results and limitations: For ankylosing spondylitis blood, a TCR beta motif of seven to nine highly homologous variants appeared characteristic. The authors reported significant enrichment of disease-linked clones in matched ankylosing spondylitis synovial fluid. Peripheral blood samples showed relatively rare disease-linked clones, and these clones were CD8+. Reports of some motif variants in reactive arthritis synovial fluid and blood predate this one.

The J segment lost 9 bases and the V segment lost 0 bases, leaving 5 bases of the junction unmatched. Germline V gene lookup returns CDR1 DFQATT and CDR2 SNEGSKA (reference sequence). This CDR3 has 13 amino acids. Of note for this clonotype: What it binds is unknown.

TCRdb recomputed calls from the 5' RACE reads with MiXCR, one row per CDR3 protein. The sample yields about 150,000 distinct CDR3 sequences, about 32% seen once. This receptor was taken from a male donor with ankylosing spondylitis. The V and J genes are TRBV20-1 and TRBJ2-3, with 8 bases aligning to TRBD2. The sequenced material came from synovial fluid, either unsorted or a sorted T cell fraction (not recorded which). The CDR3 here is CSARDGGRQTQYF. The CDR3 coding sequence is TGCAGTGCTAGAGATGGCGGGAGGCAGACGCAGTATTTT.